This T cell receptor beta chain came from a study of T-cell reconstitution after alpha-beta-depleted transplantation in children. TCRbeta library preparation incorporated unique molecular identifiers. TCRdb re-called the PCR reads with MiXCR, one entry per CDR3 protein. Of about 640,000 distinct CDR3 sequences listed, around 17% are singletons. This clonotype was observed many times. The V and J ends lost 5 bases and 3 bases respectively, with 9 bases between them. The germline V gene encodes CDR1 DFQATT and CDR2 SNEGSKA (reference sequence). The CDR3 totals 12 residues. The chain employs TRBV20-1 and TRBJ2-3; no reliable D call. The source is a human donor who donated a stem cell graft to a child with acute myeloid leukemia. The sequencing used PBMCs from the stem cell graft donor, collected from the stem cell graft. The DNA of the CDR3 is TGCAGTGCTGGACCTGTGACAGATACGCAGTATTTT. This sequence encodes CSAGPVTDTQYF.